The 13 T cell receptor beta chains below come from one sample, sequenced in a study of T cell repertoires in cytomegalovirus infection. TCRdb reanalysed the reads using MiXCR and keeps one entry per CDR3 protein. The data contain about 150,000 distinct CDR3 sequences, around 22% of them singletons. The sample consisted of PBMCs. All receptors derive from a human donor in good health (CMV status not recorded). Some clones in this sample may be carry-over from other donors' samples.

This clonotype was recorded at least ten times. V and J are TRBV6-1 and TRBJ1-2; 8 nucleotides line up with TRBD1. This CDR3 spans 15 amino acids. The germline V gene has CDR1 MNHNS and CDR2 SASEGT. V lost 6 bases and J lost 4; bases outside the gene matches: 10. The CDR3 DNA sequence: TGTGCCAGCAGCCCACAGGGGGGGTTTCGCTATGGCTACACCTTC. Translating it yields CASSPQGGFRYGYTF.

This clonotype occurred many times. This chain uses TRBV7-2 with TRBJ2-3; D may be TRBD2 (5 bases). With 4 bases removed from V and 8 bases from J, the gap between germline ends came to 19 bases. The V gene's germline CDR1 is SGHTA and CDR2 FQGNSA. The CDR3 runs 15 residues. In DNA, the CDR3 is TGTGCCAGCAGCTCGGACTGGAAGACCCTGCGTACGCAGTATTTT. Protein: CASSSDWKTLRTQYF.

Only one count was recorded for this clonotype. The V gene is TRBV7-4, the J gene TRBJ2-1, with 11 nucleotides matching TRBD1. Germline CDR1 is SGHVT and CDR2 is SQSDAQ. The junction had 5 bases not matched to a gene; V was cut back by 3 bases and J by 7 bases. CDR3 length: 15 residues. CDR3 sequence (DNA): TGTGCCAGCAGCTTGGGGACAGGGGGGTTGAATGAGCAGTTCTTC. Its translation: CASSLGTGGLNEQFF.

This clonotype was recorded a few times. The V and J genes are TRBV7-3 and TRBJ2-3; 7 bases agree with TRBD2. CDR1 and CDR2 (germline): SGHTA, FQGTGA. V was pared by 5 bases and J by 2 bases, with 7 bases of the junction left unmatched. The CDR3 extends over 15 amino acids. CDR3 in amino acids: CASSGSAGLTDTQYF. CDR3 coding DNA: TGTGCCAGCAGCGGATCAGCGGGACTCACAGATACGCAGTATTTT.

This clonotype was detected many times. The CDR3: CASRTGTRELFF. DNA of the CDR3: TGTGCCAGCAGAACAGGGACCCGGGAGCTGTTTTTT. This rearrangement joins TRBV28 to TRBJ2-2, with D maybe TRBD1 (6 bases). V lost 6 bases, J lost 9 bases, and 11 bases lay in between. The CDR3 is made up of 12 amino acids. The germline CDR1 and CDR2 sequences are MDHEN and SYDVKM. Looking up the rest from reference TRBV28 and TRBJ2-2 gives the full variable domain: DVKVTQSSRYLVKRTGEKVFLECVQDMDHENMFWYRQDPGLGLRLIYFSYDVKMKEKGDIPEGYSVSREKKERFSLILESASTNQTSMYLCASRTGTRELFFGEGSRLTVL.

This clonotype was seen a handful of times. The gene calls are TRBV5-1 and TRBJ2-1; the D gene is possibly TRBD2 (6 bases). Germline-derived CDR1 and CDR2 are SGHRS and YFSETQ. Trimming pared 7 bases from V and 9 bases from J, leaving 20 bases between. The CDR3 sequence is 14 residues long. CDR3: CASGRGTESSEQFF. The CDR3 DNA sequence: TGCGCCAGCGGACGCGGGACGGAGTCCAGTGAGCAGTTCTTC.

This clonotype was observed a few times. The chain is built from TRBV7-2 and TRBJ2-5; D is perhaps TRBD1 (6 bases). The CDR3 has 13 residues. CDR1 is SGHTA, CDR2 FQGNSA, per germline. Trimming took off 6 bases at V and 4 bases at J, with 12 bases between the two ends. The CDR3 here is CASSSKTGETQYF. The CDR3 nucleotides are TGTGCCAGCAGTTCCAAGACAGGAGAGACCCAGTACTTC.

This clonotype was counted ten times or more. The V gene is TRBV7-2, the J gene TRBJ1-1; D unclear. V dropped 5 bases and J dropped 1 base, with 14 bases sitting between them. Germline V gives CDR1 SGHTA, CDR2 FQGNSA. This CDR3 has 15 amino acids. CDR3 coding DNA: TGTGCCAGCAGCCCGTCCCCCCCCGGGAACACTGAAGCTTTCTTT. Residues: CASSPSPPGNTEAFF. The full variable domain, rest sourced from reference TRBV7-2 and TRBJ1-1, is GAGVSQSPSNKVTEKGKDVELRCDPISGHTALYWYRQSLGQGLEFLIYFQGNSAPDKSGLPSDRFSAERTGGSVSTLTIQRTQQEDSAVYLCASSPSPPGNTEAFFGQGTRLTVV.

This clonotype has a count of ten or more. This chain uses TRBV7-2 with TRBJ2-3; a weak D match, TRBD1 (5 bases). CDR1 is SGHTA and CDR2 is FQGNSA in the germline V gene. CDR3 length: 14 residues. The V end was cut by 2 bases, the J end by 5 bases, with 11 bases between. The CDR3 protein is CASSLKGLVDTQYF. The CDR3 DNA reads TGTGCCAGCAGCTTAAAGGGGCTGGTAGATACGCAGTATTTT.

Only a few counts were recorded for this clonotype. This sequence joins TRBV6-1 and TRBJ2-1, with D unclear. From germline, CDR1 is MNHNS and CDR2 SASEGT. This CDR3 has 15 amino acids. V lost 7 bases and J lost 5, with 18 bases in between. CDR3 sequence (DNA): TGTGCCAGCATAGATCGGTCAGTGATAGACAATGAGCAGTTCTTC. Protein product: CASIDRSVIDNEQFF.

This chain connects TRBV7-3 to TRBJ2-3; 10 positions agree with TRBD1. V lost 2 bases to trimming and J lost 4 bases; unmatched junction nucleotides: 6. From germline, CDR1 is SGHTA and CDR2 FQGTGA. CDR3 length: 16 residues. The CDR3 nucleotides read TGTGCCAGCAGCTTAGATGTGACAGGGGGCTCAGATACGCAGTATTTT. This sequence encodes CASSLDVTGGSDTQYF.

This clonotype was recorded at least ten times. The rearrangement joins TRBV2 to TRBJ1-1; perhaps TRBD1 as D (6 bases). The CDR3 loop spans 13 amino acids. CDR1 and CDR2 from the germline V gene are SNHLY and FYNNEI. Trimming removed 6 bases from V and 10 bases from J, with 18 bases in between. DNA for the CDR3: TGTGCCAGCAGAAAGGACAGCCAACTCGCAGCTTTCTTT. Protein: CASRKDSQLAAFF.

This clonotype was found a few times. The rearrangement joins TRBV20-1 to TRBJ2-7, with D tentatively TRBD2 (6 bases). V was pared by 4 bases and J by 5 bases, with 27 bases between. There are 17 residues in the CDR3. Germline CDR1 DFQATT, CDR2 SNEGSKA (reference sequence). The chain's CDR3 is CSANALAGTKGWDEQYF. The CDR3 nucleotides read TGCAGTGCTAACGCCTTGGCGGGAACGAAGGGGTGGGACGAGCAGTACTTC.